The 8 T cell receptor beta chains below were found in one sample sequenced in a study of neurological immune-mediated disorders. One entry per CDR3 protein results from TCRdb running MiXCR on the 5' RACE reads. Among about 21,000 distinct CDR3 sequences listed, 15% were seen once. The sequenced sample consisted of PBMCs. The receptors here all came from a female donor with HTLV-1-associated myelopathy (HAM/TSP).

This clonotype was recorded many times. This chain connects TRBV5-1 to TRBJ2-3; 12 positions agree with TRBD2. V trimming: 4 bases; J trimming: 3 bases; junction bases outside the gene matches: 6. From germline, CDR1 is SGHRS and CDR2 YFSETQ. This CDR3 has 16 amino acids. This CDR3 is CASSVPGTSGTDTQYF. In DNA form, the CDR3 reads TGCGCCAGCAGCGTCCCCGGGACTAGCGGGACAGATACGCAGTATTTT. The full variable domain, completed using reference TRBV5-1 and TRBJ2-3, is KAGVTQTPRYLIKTRGQQVTLSCSPISGHRSVSWYQQTPGQGLQFLFEYFSETQRNKGNFPGRFSGRQFSNSRSEMNVSTLELGDSALYLCASSVPGTSGTDTQYFGPGTRLTVL.

In nucleotides, the CDR3 is TGCAGCGTTGGCGGACAGGGGTCCTACGAGCAGTACTTC. This sequence encodes CSVGGQGSYEQYF. The chain uses TRBV29-1 and TRBJ2-7; 9 bases line up with TRBD1. This CDR3 contains 13 residues. Losses at the gene ends were 4 bases for V and 1 base for J; bases not matched to a gene: 2. Germline CDR1 and CDR2: SQVTM and ANQGSEA.

There are many counts of this clonotype. The genes are TRBV7-9 and TRBJ2-3; TRBD2 is a possible D gene (5 bases). Germline V gene lookup returns CDR1 SEHNR and CDR2 FQNEAQ (reference sequence). V lost 0 bases and J lost 7, with 14 bases in between. The CDR3 runs 15 residues. CDR3 nucleotide sequence: TGTGCCAGCAGCTTAGCCGTTAGCGTTTCAAATACGCAGTATTTT. Protein: CASSLAVSVSNTQYF.

The chain is built from TRBV5-1 and TRBJ1-1; possibly TRBD1 for D (6 bases). The V end lost 4 bases, the J end lost 4 bases, and 17 bases lay between the germline ends. The germline CDR1 and CDR2 sequences are SGHRS and YFSETQ. This CDR3 is built from 15 residues. CDR3 nucleotide sequence: TGCGCCAGCAGCGCGGCGGGGGGGCTCGGCACTGAAGCTTTCTTT. Translating gives CASSAAGGLGTEAFF.

The chain carries TRBV7-9 and TRBJ2-2, with 7 positions matching TRBD1. The CDR3 is made up of 19 amino acids. Germline CDR1 is SEHNR and CDR2 is FQNEAQ (reference sequence). V lost 8 bases and J lost 0; bases outside the gene matches: 18. In DNA form, the CDR3 reads TGTGCCAGCCAATTGACCCCCGGACAGGCATATTCGAACACCGGGGAGCTGTTTTTT. Residues: CASQLTPGQAYSNTGELFF.

The gene calls are TRBV7-2 and TRBJ2-7; 7 positions agree with TRBD2. This CDR3 spans 14 amino acids. Germline CDR1 reads SGHTA; CDR2 reads FQGNSA. The V and J ends lost 4 bases and 6 bases, in that order; junction bases with no gene match: 9. DNA of the CDR3: TGTGCCAGCAGCTCAGGGCCGTCGGGGGGCGAGCAGTACTTC. Translation gives CASSSGPSGGEQYF. The complete variable domain, with remaining parts taken from reference TRBV7-2 and TRBJ2-7, reads GAGVSQSPSNKVTEKGKDVELRCDPISGHTALYWYRQSLGQGLEFLIYFQGNSAPDKSGLPSDRFSAERTGGSVSTLTIQRTQQEDSAVYLCASSSGPSGGEQYFGPGTRLTVT.

This clonotype is large (0.1 to 1%) within its sample. The chain links TRBV5-1 to TRBJ2-7; the D is unclear. CDR3 size: 16 residues. Germline V lookup: CDR1 SGHRS, CDR2 YFSETQ. V lost 0 bases to trimming and J lost 3 bases, with 16 bases between them. This CDR3 reads CASSLEPDTRLYEQYF. CDR3 sequence (DNA): TGCGCCAGCAGCTTGGAGCCCGACACGAGGCTCTACGAGCAGTACTTC.

This clonotype was recorded many times. V and J are TRBV4-1 and TRBJ2-2, with TRBD2 as a possible D gene (6 bases). Germline V lookup: CDR1 MGHRA, CDR2 YSYEKL. V shed 4 bases and J shed 5 bases, with 8 bases lying between them. The CDR3 is 13 amino acids. The DNA of the CDR3 is TGCGCCAGCAGCCCGGGGAGGACCGGGGAGCTGTTTTTT. Translation gives CASSPGRTGELFF.